This T cell receptor beta chain was captured in a study of CD8 T cells in ankylosing spondylitis (dated by TCRdb to about 2017). Concerning the study at large: T cell receptor beta repertoires were profiled in healthy donors and ankylosing spondylitis patients so that disease-linked TCR variants could be found. The whole study cohort included over a hundred healthy donors and around 25 ankylosing spondylitis patients. Peripheral blood samples were taken, and synovial fluid was additionally collected from ankylosing spondylitis patients.

About this clonotype itself: Its target antigen remains unknown. No clone much larger than this one lies a single base away; base qualities are absent.

Study-level results and caveats: Some motif variants were previously reported in synovial fluid and blood of reactive arthritis patients, suggesting common disease-initiation mechanisms. Significant enrichment of the disease-linked clones was reported in matched synovial fluid samples from ankylosing spondylitis patients. A TCR beta motif of 7 or 8 highly homologous amino acid variants appeared characteristic of blood from ankylosing spondylitis patients. A CD8+ phenotype was shown by the disease-linked clones, which were found at relatively low frequencies in peripheral blood.

Reads for this sample came from an Illumina HiSeq 2500. Quantitative 5'-RACE with molecular barcodes was used to prepare TCR beta libraries. The authors' pipeline ran thus. A new computational method based on a probabilistic model of VDJ rearrangement was used to identify disease-linked TCR variants. The public sequencing data were trimmed at Q25 with fastp and processed into clonotypes with MiXCR by TCRdb, which kept only in-frame beta chains. Here each entry gathers all rows of one CDR3 protein and keeps the most common genes and DNA. None of the V and J calls come from the authors' own analysis; TCRdb made them. Counted in this sample were about 260,000 distinct CDR3 sequences; 20% of them appeared once. The ten largest clones represent 7.5% to 9% of the sample. V gives up 0 bases and J gives up 0 bases, and the segment between their germline ends measures 9 bases. CDR3 length: 15 amino acids, cysteine to phenylalanine. Only CDR3 DNA remains: 45 bases, in frame from the first base. The germline V gene provides CDR1 SGHRS and CDR2 YFSETQ.

The receptor chain draws on TRBV5-1 and TRBJ1-1; the D gene is not confidently resolved. The source of this sequence is a male donor with ankylosing spondylitis or in good health (not recorded which). The sequencing input was blood, either unsorted or a sorted T cell fraction (not recorded which). The CDR3 loop reads CASSLEPALNTEAFF. The DNA sequence is TGCGCCAGCAGCTTGGAACCGGCATTGAACACTGAAGCTTTCTTT.